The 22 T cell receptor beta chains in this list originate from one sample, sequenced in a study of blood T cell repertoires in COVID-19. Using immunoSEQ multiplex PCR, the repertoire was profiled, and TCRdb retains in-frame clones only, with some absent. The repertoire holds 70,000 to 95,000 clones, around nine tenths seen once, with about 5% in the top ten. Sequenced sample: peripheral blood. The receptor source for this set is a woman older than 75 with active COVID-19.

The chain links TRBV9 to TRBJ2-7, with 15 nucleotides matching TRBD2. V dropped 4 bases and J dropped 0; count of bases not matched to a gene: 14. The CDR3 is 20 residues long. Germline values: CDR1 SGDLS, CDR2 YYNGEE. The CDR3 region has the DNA TGTGCCAGCAGCCGGGTATGGACTAGCGGGAGGGGGATTAGCTCCTACGAGCAGTACTTC. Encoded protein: CASSRVWTSGRGISSYEQYF.

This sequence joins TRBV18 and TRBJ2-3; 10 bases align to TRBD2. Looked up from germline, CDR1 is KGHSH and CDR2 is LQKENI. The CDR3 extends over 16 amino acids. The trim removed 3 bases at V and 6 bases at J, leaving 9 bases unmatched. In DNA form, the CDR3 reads TGTGCCAGCTCACCGTCGGGAGCGGGAGGGGAGGATACGCAGTATTTT. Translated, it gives CASSPSGAGGEDTQYF. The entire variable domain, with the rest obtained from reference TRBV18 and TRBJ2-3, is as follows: NAGVMQNPRHLVRRRGQEARLRCSPMKGHSHVYWYRQLPEEGLKFMVYLQKENIIDESGMPKERFSAEFPKEGPSILRIQQVVRGDSAAYFCASSPSGAGGEDTQYFGPGTRLTVL.

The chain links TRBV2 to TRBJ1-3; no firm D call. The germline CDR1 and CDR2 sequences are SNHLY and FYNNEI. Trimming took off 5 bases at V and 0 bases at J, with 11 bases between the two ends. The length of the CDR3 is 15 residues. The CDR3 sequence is CASSQSGFSGNTIYF. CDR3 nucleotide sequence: TGTGCCAGCAGTCAAAGCGGATTCTCTGGAAACACCATATATTTT.

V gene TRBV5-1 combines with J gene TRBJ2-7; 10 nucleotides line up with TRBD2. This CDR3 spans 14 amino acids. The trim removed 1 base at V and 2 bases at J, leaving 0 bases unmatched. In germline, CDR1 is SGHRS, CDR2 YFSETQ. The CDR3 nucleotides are TGCGCCAGCAGCTTGAGCGGGAGGGCCTACGAGCAGTACTTC. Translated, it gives CASSLSGRAYEQYF.

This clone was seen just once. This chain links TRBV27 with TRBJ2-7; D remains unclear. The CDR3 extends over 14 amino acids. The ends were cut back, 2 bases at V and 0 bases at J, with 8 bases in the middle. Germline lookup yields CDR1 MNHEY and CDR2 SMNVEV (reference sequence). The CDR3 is CASSLKLNSYEQYF. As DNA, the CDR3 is TGTGCCAGCAGTTTAAAGCTCAACTCCTACGAGCAGTACTTC.

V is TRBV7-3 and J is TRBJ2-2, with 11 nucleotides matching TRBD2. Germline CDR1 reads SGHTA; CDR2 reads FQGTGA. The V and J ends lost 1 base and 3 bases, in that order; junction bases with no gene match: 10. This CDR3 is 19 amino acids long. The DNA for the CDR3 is TGTGCCAGCAGCTTAAGACTAGCGGGACCATTCTCGGACACCGGGGAGCTGTTTTTT. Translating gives CASSLRLAGPFSDTGELFF.

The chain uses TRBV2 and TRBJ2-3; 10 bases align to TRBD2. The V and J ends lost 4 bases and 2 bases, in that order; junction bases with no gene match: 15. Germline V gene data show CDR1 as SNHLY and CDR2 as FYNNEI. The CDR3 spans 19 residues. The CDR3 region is CASSGFTSGELTYTDTQYF. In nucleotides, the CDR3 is TGTGCCAGCAGTGGCTTTACTAGCGGGGAGCTAACTTACACAGATACGCAGTATTTT. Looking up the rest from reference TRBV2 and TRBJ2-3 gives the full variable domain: EPEVTQTPSHQVTQMGQEVILRCVPISNHLYFYWYRQILGQKVEFLVSFYNNEISEKSEIFDDQFSVERPDGSNFTLKIRSTKLEDSAMYFCASSGFTSGELTYTDTQYFGPGTRLTVL.

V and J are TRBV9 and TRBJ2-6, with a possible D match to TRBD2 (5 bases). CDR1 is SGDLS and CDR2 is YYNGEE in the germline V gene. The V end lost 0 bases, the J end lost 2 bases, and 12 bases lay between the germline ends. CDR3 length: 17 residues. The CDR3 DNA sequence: TGTGCCAGCAGCGTAGCGACGGCGAGGGCTGGGGCCAACGTCCTGACTTTC. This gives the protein CASSVATARAGANVLTF.

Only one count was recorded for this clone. The CDR3 spells CASSPGTNSNQPQHF. CDR3 nucleotide sequence: TGTGCCAGCAGCCCTGGGACTAATAGCAATCAGCCCCAGCATTTT. The J gene is TRBJ1-5, the V gene TRBV5-6; a weak D match, TRBD1 (5 bases). This CDR3 is built from 15 residues. V was clipped by 4 bases and J by 0 bases, with 11 bases between them. Germline V gene data show CDR1 as SGHDT and CDR2 as YYEEEE.

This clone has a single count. CDR3 amino acids: CASSLIAGQGIGTEAFF. CDR3 DNA: TGTGCCAGTAGTCTAATAGCGGGACAGGGGATTGGCACTGAAGCTTTCTTT. The chain recombines TRBV19 with TRBJ1-1; 10 nucleotides line up with TRBD1. The CDR3 has 17 amino acids. Germline V lookup: CDR1 LNHDA, CDR2 SQIVND (reference sequence). Losses at the gene ends were 5 bases for V and 4 bases for J; bases not matched to a gene: 13.

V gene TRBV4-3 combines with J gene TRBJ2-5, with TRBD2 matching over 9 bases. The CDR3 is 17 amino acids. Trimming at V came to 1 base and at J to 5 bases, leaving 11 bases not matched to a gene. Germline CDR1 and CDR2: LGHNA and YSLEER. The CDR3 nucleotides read TGCGCCAGCAGCCAAGCTACGGGCGGGAGGGCCGTTGAGACCCAGTACTTC. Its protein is CASSQATGGRAVETQYF.

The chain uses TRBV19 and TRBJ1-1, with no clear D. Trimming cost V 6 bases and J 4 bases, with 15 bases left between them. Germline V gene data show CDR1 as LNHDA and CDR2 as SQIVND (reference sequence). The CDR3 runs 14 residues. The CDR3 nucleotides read TGTGCCAGTAGAGAGGGAAGGGTGGCCACTGAAGCTTTCTTT. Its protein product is CASREGRVATEAFF.

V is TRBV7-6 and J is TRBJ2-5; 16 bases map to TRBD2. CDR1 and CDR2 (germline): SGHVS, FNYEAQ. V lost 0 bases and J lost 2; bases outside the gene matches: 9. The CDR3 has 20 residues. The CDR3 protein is CASSLAPGLAGGPGQETQYF. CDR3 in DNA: TGTGCCAGCAGCTTAGCTCCGGGACTAGCGGGAGGGCCTGGTCAAGAGACCCAGTACTTC.

The CDR3 region is CASSSYTGAPLHF. CDR3 bases: TGCGCCAGCAGCTCTTATACAGGTGCACCCCTCCACTTT. The V call is TRBV5-1, the J call TRBJ1-6; the D gene is possibly TRBD1 (5 bases). CDR3 length: 13 residues. Germline V lookup: CDR1 SGHRS, CDR2 YFSETQ. Trimming stripped 3 bases from V and 11 bases from J, with 12 bases between. Complete variable domain (other parts from reference TRBV5-1 and TRBJ1-6): KAGVTQTPRYLIKTRGQQVTLSCSPISGHRSVSWYQQTPGQGLQFLFEYFSETQRNKGNFPGRFSGRQFSNSRSEMNVSTLELGDSALYLCASSSYTGAPLHFGNGTRLTVT.

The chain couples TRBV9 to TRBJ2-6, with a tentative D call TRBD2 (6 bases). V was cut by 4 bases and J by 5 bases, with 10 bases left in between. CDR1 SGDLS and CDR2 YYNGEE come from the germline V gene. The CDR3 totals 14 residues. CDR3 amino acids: CASSSGSRANVLTF. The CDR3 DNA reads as TGTGCCAGCAGCTCCGGGAGTAGGGCCAACGTCCTGACTTTC. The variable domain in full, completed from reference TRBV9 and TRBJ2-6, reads DSGVTQTPKHLITATGQRVTLRCSPRSGDLSVYWYQQSLDQGLQFLIQYYNGEERAKGNILERFSAQQFPDLHSELNLSSLELGDSALYFCASSSGSRANVLTFGAGSRLTVL.

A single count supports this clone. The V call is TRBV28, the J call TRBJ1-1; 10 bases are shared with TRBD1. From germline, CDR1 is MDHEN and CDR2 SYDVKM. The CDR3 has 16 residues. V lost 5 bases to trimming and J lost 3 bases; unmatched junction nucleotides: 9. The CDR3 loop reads CASSLATGGRDTEAFF. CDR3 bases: TGTGCCAGCAGTCTCGCGACAGGGGGCAGGGACACTGAAGCTTTCTTT.

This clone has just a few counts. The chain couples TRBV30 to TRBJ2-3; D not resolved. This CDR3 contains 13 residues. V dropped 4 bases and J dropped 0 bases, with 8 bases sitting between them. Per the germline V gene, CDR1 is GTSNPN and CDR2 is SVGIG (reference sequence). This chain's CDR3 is CAWTPRSTDTQYF. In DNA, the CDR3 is TGTGCCTGGACGCCCCGGAGCACAGATACGCAGTATTTT.

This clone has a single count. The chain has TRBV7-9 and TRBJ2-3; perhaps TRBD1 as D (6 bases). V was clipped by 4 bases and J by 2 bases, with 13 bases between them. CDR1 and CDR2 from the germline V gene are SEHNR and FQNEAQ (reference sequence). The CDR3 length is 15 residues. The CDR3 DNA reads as TGTGCCAGCAGCTACCGGGACACCACCACAGATACGCAGTATTTT. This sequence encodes CASSYRDTTTDTQYF.

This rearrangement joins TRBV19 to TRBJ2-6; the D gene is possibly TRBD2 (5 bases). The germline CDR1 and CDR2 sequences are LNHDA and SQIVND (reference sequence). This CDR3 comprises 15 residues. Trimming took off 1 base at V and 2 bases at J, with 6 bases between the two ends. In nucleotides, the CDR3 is TGTGCCAGTAGTATAGGAGGGCCTGGGGCCAACGTCCTGACTTTC. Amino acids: CASSIGGPGANVLTF.

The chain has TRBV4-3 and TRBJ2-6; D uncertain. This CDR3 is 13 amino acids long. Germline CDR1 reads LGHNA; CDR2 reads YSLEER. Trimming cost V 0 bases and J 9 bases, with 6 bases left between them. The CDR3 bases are TGCGCCAGCAGCCAAGACCTCAGCAACGTCCTGACTTTC. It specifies CASSQDLSNVLTF.

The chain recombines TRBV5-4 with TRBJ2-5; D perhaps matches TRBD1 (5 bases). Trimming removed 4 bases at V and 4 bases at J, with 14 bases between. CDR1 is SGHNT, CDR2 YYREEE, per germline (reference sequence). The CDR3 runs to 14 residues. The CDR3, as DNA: TGTGCCAGCAGCCAGACCCATAGGGGAGAGACCCAGTACTTC. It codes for CASSQTHRGETQYF.

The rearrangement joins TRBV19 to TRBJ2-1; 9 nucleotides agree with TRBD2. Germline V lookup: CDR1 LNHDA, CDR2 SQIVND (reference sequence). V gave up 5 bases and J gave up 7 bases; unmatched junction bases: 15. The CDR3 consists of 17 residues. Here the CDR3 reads CASSPTPRREGKNEQFF. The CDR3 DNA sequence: TGTGCCAGTAGTCCGACCCCGAGGCGGGAGGGCAAGAATGAGCAGTTCTTC.